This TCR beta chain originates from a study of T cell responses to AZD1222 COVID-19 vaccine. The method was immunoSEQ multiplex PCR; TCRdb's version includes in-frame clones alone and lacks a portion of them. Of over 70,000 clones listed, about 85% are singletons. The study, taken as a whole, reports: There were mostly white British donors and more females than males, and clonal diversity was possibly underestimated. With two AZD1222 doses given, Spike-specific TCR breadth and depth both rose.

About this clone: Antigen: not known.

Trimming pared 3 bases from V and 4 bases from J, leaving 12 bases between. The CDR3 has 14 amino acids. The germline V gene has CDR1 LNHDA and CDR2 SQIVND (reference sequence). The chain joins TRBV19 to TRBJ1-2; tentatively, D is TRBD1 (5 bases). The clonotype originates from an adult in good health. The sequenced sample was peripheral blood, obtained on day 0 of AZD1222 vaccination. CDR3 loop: CASSIAQASYGYTF. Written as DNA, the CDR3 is TGTGCCAGTAGTATCGCACAGGCCTCCTATGGCTACACCTTC.